These 6 T cell receptor beta chains were sequenced from one sample in a study of cytomegalovirus exposure and HLA in healthy donors. It was with 60 Vbeta and 13 Jbeta primers that the PCR ran. The repertoire was sequenced with immunoSEQ multiplex PCR; TCRdb's copy has only in-frame clones and lacks some. The data contain 150,000 to 250,000 clones, 75% to 85% of them singletons. The sample taken for sequencing was PBMCs. These receptor sequences come from a woman aged 50 to 60 in good health and CMV-seropositive.

V usage is TRBV19 and J usage is TRBJ1-3, with 7 bases aligning to TRBD1. V gave up 5 bases and J gave up 6 bases; unmatched junction bases: 7. This CDR3 contains 14 residues. Germline loops: CDR1 LNHDA, CDR2 SQIVND (reference sequence). The CDR3 DNA sequence: TGTGCCAGTAGTTCCGTGGGACAGTTAAACACCATATATTTT. This sequence encodes CASSSVGQLNTIYF.

The chain couples TRBV7-5 to TRBJ2-2; TRBD1, as called in the table, went unchecked against the DNA. TRBV7-5 is annotated as a pseudogene. The CDR3 totals 14 residues. CDR3 in amino acids: CVRSSLGQGAELFF. The DNA for the CDR3 is TGTGTCAGAAGCTCTCTGGGACAGGGGGCTGAGCTGTTTTTT.

The chain uses TRBV7-3 and TRBJ2-1, with 7 bases that match TRBD1. V lost 5 bases, J lost 0 bases, and 7 bases stayed unmatched. Germline V CDR1 and CDR2: SGHTA, FQGTGA. CDR3 length equals 16 residues. The CDR3 reads CASSVTGTASYNEQFF. The DNA for the CDR3 is TGTGCCAGCAGCGTGACCGGGACAGCCTCCTACAATGAGCAGTTCTTC.

This clone turned up a few times. The rearrangement links TRBV2 to TRBJ2-1, with 8 bases identical to TRBD2. This CDR3 contains 13 residues. J gave up 7 bases and V 6 bases, and 5 bases lay outside the gene matches. Looked up from germline, CDR1 is SNHLY and CDR2 is FYNNEI. The CDR3 sequence is CASSGGARNEQFF. The CDR3 bases are TGTGCCAGCAGCGGGGGGGCGCGGAATGAGCAGTTCTTC. Using reference TRBV2 and TRBJ2-1 for the parts outside the CDR3, the full variable domain is EPEVTQTPSHQVTQMGQEVILRCVPISNHLYFYWYRQILGQKVEFLVSFYNNEISEKSEIFDDQFSVERPDGSNFTLKIRSTKLEDSAMYFCASSGGARNEQFFGPGTRLTVL.

The chain recombines TRBV28 with TRBJ1-3; 7 bases are shared with TRBD1. This CDR3 contains 15 residues. After removal of 10 bases from V and 0 bases from J, the junction contained 9 bases not matched to a gene. Germline CDR1 is MDHEN and CDR2 is SYDVKM. DNA of the CDR3: TGTGCCACTACCGCCGGGACAGCCTCTGGAAACACCATATATTTT. It yields the protein CATTAGTASGNTIYF.

On this clone: This CDR3 is also generated by other DNA sequences in the sample. The chain is built from TRBV18 and TRBJ2-1; D unresolved. Germline V CDR1 and CDR2: KGHSH, LQKENI. The CDR3 runs 14 residues. The germline V and J ends were trimmed by 2 bases and 0 bases, with 5 bases remaining between them. The CDR3 sequence is CASSPTGSYNEQFF. Here the CDR3 DNA reads TGTGCCAGCTCACCAACGGGCTCCTACAATGAGCAGTTCTTC.